This passage covers 32 T cell receptor beta chains from one sample sequenced in a study of shared clonotypes between healthy human individuals. Profiled with immunoSEQ multiplex PCR; TCRdb holds only in-frame clones, not every one. Among more than 2 million clones listed, about 95% were seen once. As defined, naive CD8 cells were CD45RO-negative and positively selected for CCR7, with terminally differentiated effector memory CD45RA+ cells excluded. Sequenced sample: naive CD8+ T cells sorted from blood. The receptors come from a man between 18 and 35 years old in good health.

The J gene is TRBJ2-5, the V gene TRBV7-9; D ambiguous. CDR1 SEHNR and CDR2 FQNEAQ come from the germline V gene (reference sequence). The CDR3 is 14 residues long. The ends were cut back, 6 bases at V and 5 bases at J, with 16 bases in the middle. CDR3 bases: TGTGCCAGCAGTTATGCCGACAACCCGGAGACCCAGTACTTC. It is translated as CASSYADNPETQYF.

The chain combines TRBV7-8 with TRBJ2-1; D is undetermined. Germline V gives CDR1 SGHVS, CDR2 FQNEAQ. This CDR3 has 13 amino acids. The V end was cut by 1 base, the J end by 5 bases, with 6 bases between. In DNA form, the CDR3 reads TGTGCCAGCAGCTTAGGGGAAAACAATGAGCAGTTCTTC. Translation: CASSLGENNEQFF.

The chain links TRBV27 to TRBJ1-2, with D maybe TRBD1 (5 bases). The CDR3 is made up of 14 amino acids. Germline V CDR1 and CDR2: MNHEY, SMNVEV (reference sequence). V was cut by 5 bases and J by 7 bases, with 17 bases left in between. The chain's CDR3 is CASSQGSGVIGYTF. CDR3 coding DNA: TGTGCCAGCAGTCAGGGTTCGGGGGTAATTGGCTACACCTTC.

The chain joins TRBV9 to TRBJ2-3; no clear D. This CDR3 region has 13 residues. CDR1 SGDLS and CDR2 YYNGEE come from the germline V gene. Trimming cost V 0 bases and J 4 bases, with 6 bases left between them. The CDR3 spells CASSVEIADTQYF. The CDR3 nucleotides are TGTGCCAGCAGCGTAGAGATAGCAGATACGCAGTATTTT.

The CDR3 DNA reads as TGTGCCAGTACCAAGGACAACCCGAACACCGGGGAGCTGTTTTTT. Encoded protein: CASTKDNPNTGELFF. The V gene is TRBV19, the J gene TRBJ2-2; D is perhaps TRBD1 (5 bases). Germline CDR1 and CDR2: LNHDA and SQIVND (reference sequence). This CDR3 comprises 15 residues. V shed 7 bases and J shed 0 bases, with 12 bases lying between them.

The chain links TRBV21-1 to TRBJ1-1. TRBV21-1 has pseudogene status. The CDR3 sequence is 17 residues long. CDR3 loop: CASRLGESLIMNTEAFF. CDR3 DNA: TGTGCCAGCCGCCTAGGAGAGTCCTTGATCATGAACACTGAAGCTTTCTTT.

This chain links TRBV5-4 with TRBJ2-7; D gene uncertain. V was cut by 0 bases and J by 2 bases, with 9 bases left in between. Germline V gene sequence: CDR1 SGHNT, CDR2 YYREEE (reference sequence). This CDR3 is built from 14 residues. CDR3 nucleotides: TGTGCCAGCAGCTTGGCCCCGGGTCCCTACGAGCAGTACTTC. Its protein is CASSLAPGPYEQYF.

This chain's CDR3 is CAISDPRDLSTDTQYF. Written as DNA, the CDR3 is TGTGCCATCAGTGACCCCCGGGACCTTAGCACAGATACGCAGTATTTT. V gene TRBV10-3 combines with J gene TRBJ2-3, with D possibly called TRBD1 or TRBD2 (5 bases each). Germline assignment: CDR1 ENHRY and CDR2 SYGVKD. The CDR3 covers 16 residues. V lost 3 bases and J lost 0, with 13 bases in between.

The chain combines TRBV9 with TRBJ2-7; D is unclear. Germline-derived CDR1 and CDR2 are SGDLS and YYNGEE. CDR3 size: 14 residues. Trimming removed 0 bases at V and 5 bases at J, with 12 bases between. The CDR3 sequence: CASSVEIGRNEQYF. The CDR3, as DNA: TGTGCCAGCAGCGTAGAGATAGGTAGGAACGAGCAGTACTTC. Using reference TRBV9 and TRBJ2-7 for the parts outside the CDR3, the full variable domain is DSGVTQTPKHLITATGQRVTLRCSPRSGDLSVYWYQQSLDQGLQFLIQYYNGEERAKGNILERFSAQQFPDLHSELNLSSLELGDSALYFCASSVEIGRNEQYFGPGTRLTVT.

The rearrangement links TRBV7-2 to TRBJ2-3; D unclear. V was pared by 1 base and J by 5 bases, with 22 bases between. The CDR3 extends over 18 amino acids. Germline V lookup: CDR1 SGHTA, CDR2 FQGNSA. This chain's CDR3 is CASSLGLLRIYPRDTQYF. CDR3 bases: TGTGCCAGCAGCTTAGGTTTACTTAGGATATACCCACGAGATACGCAGTATTTT.

With respect to this clone: This may be a read error, as it is one base from a much larger clone. The sample contains more than one DNA sequence encoding this CDR3. The chain uses TRBV7-9 and TRBJ2-7; D may be TRBD1 (6 bases). The V end lost 3 bases, the J end lost 2 bases, and 8 bases lay between the germline ends. Per the germline V gene, CDR1 is SEHNR and CDR2 is FQNEAQ (reference sequence). The CDR3 length is 13 residues. CDR3 amino acids: CASSLDSTYEQYF. The DNA for the CDR3 is TGTGCCAGCAGCTTGGACAGCACCTACGAGCAGTACTTC.

The sample holds a few counts of this clone. The sample contains more than one DNA sequence encoding this CDR3. The V and J genes are TRBV2 and TRBJ1-5; no firm D call. The CDR3 runs to 14 residues. Trimming shortened V by 3 bases and J by 0 bases, and 6 bases separated the two germline ends. Per the germline V gene, CDR1 is SNHLY and CDR2 is FYNNEI. The CDR3 region is CASSEGDSNQPQHF. DNA for the CDR3: TGTGCCAGCAGTGAGGGAGATAGCAATCAGCCCCAGCATTTT.

The table lists this clone with a few counts. The chain combines TRBV6-5 with TRBJ2-1, with D uncertain. The germline gives CDR1 MNHEY, CDR2 SVGAGI. There are 12 residues in the CDR3. Trimming cost V 2 bases and J 8 bases, with 7 bases left between them. The CDR3 DNA is TGTGCCAGCAGTTACGACGGGTATGAGCAGTTCTTC. This sequence encodes CASSYDGYEQFF.

This chain joins TRBV6-5 and TRBJ1-1, with 9 bases identical to TRBD1. The V segment lost 2 bases and the J segment 6 bases; nucleotides outside the gene matches: 4. Germline values: CDR1 MNHEY, CDR2 SVGAGI. This CDR3 contains 14 residues. CDR3 region: CASSYTGGDAEAFF. The CDR3 coding sequence is TGTGCCAGCAGTTACACAGGGGGCGACGCTGAAGCTTTCTTT.

This clone was observed once. The J gene is TRBJ1-1, the V gene TRBV6-5; D is unresolved. The CDR3 contains 13 residues. Germline CDR1 and CDR2: MNHEY and SVGAGI. V was clipped by 8 bases and J by 1 base, with 11 bases between them. CDR3 DNA: TGTGCCAGCGGGGAGCAGGAGAACACTGAAGCTTTCTTT. Translating it yields CASGEQENTEAFF.

The chain has TRBV2 and TRBJ1-1, with 7 bases lining up with TRBD1. Germline values: CDR1 SNHLY, CDR2 FYNNEI. J was trimmed by 4 bases and V by 7 bases; bases with no gene match: 3. The CDR3 has 12 residues. The CDR3 sequence: CASTDRRTEAFF. The DNA for the CDR3 is TGTGCCAGCACGGACAGGCGCACTGAAGCTTTCTTT.

The chain uses TRBV6-5 and TRBJ1-1; D is ambiguous. In germline, CDR1 is MNHEY, CDR2 SVGAGI. With 5 bases removed from V and 3 bases from J, the gap between germline ends came to 10 bases. The CDR3 length is 13 residues. In DNA, the CDR3 is TGTGCCAGCAGTCCTGTCTCATACACTGAAGCTTTCTTT. Protein product: CASSPVSYTEAFF.

The genes are TRBV11-2 and TRBJ2-2; the match to TRBD1 covers 9 bases. V was pared by 3 bases and J by 2 bases, with 10 bases of the junction left unmatched. Per germline, CDR1 SGHAT and CDR2 FQNNGV. The CDR3 sequence is 18 residues long. The CDR3 DNA sequence: TGTGCCAGCAGCTTCACTCCCCGACAGGGGGAAAACACCGGGGAGCTGTTTTTT. Translation gives CASSFTPRQGENTGELFF.

The chain recombines TRBV2 with TRBJ2-3; the D gene is possibly TRBD2 (6 bases). CDR3 length equals 13 residues. CDR1 is SNHLY and CDR2 is FYNNEI in the germline V gene. V was clipped by 10 bases and J by 6 bases, with 17 bases between them. This CDR3 reads CAIPGRSGDTQYF. The CDR3 DNA follows: TGTGCCATTCCGGGGAGGTCTGGGGATACGCAGTATTTT.

This chain connects TRBV7-8 to TRBJ2-1; D is unresolved. The CDR3 totals 15 residues. Germline V gene data show CDR1 as SGHVS and CDR2 as FQNEAQ. The V and J ends lost 5 bases and 0 bases respectively, with 11 bases between them. The CDR3 bases are TGTGCCAGCAGCCCCCCCGCCAGCTCCTACAATGAGCAGTTCTTC. This codes for CASSPPASSYNEQFF.

The rearrangement joins TRBV2 to TRBJ2-7; 8 nucleotides agree with TRBD2. The V segment lost 4 bases and the J segment 4 bases; nucleotides outside the gene matches: 12. The V gene's germline CDR1 is SNHLY and CDR2 FYNNEI. The CDR3 is 16 residues long. CDR3 region: CASSGLGTRALYEQYF. CDR3 DNA sequence: TGTGCCAGCAGTGGACTTGGGACTAGGGCCTTGTACGAGCAGTACTTC.

This chain uses TRBV30 with TRBJ2-7; unclear D gene. The germline V gene encodes CDR1 GTSNPN and CDR2 SVGIG (reference sequence). V was trimmed by 2 bases and J by 5 bases, leaving 13 bases between them. The length of the CDR3 is 13 residues. CDR3 protein: CAWSQQKGHEQYF. Written as DNA, the CDR3 is TGTGCCTGGAGTCAGCAGAAAGGCCACGAGCAGTACTTC.

The chain uses TRBV19 and TRBJ2-2, with D possibly being TRBD1 (5 bases). Trimming pared 1 base from V and 1 base from J, leaving 7 bases between. This CDR3 region has 15 residues. Germline values: CDR1 LNHDA, CDR2 SQIVND (reference sequence). Written as DNA, the CDR3 is TGTGCCAGTAGTATAGCAGGGTTGAACACCGGGGAGCTGTTTTTT. It translates to CASSIAGLNTGELFF.

The V and J genes are TRBV11-2 and TRBJ2-1; tentatively, D is TRBD1 or TRBD2 (6 bases each). Deletions cut 1 base from V and 6 bases from J, with 19 bases between. Germline CDR1 SGHAT, CDR2 FQNNGV. There are 17 residues in the CDR3. The CDR3, as DNA: TGTGCCAGCAGCTTAGTGGAGGTGGCGGAGGGGGGCAATGAGCAGTTCTTC. It yields the protein CASSLVEVAEGGNEQFF.

The chain recombines TRBV6-5 with TRBJ1-2; D remains unclear. The CDR3 sequence is 14 residues long. Germline values: CDR1 MNHEY, CDR2 SVGAGI. With 2 bases removed from V and 3 bases from J, the gap between germline ends came to 10 bases. The CDR3 reads CASSYGVGHYGYTF. In DNA, the CDR3 is TGTGCCAGCAGTTACGGTGTGGGTCACTATGGCTACACCTTC.

The genes are TRBV6-1 and TRBJ2-2, with unresolved D. CDR1 MNHNS and CDR2 SASEGT come from the germline V gene. Trimming removed 1 base from V and 5 bases from J, with 11 bases in between. The CDR3 contains 15 residues. The CDR3 sequence: CASSEGLPLTGELFF. In DNA form, the CDR3 reads TGTGCCAGCAGTGAAGGGCTACCGTTGACCGGGGAGCTGTTTTTT.

Comments on this clone: Distinct nucleotide sequences in the sample also encode this CDR3. V and J are TRBV5-6 and TRBJ2-3; possibly TRBD2 for D (5 bases). Germline V gene lookup returns CDR1 SGHDT and CDR2 YYEEEE. V was pared by 1 base and J by 2 bases, with 11 bases between. The CDR3 has 15 residues. The CDR3 nucleotides read TGTGCCAGCAGCTTGACTAGTGGATTCACAGATACGCAGTATTTT. Encoded protein: CASSLTSGFTDTQYF.

The rearrangement uses TRBV9 and TRBJ2-7, with TRBD2 matching 10 bases. CDR3 length equals 15 residues. Germline V gene sequence: CDR1 SGDLS, CDR2 YYNGEE. V lost 4 bases, J lost 3 bases, and 7 bases stayed unmatched. CDR3 DNA sequence: TGTGCCAGCAGCCCAGCGGGAGGGACATACTACGAGCAGTACTTC. It codes for CASSPAGGTYYEQYF.

This chain links TRBV2 with TRBJ2-7; D gene ambiguous. This CDR3 comprises 14 residues. CDR1 is SNHLY, CDR2 FYNNEI, per germline. Trimming left V 6 bases short and J 1 base short, with 13 bases between. The CDR3 nucleotides are TGTGCCAGCAGCCGAATTTCAGAGTCCTACGAGCAGTACTTC. This gives the protein CASSRISESYEQYF.

The genes are TRBV5-6 and TRBJ2-7; 7 bases agree with TRBD1. The CDR3 consists of 13 residues. CDR1 is SGHDT, CDR2 YYEEEE, per germline. V shed 3 bases and J 2 bases; nucleotides not matched to a gene: 2. Here the CDR3 reads CASSWGQPYEQYF. In nucleotides, the CDR3 is TGTGCCAGCAGCTGGGGACAGCCCTACGAGCAGTACTTC.

This chain joins TRBV4-3 and TRBJ1-1, with D maybe TRBD1 (6 bases). Trimming left V 2 bases short and J 1 base short, with 11 bases between. This CDR3 region has 15 residues. Germline loops: CDR1 LGHNA, CDR2 YSLEER. In nucleotides, the CDR3 is TGCGCCAGCAGCCAAATAGGACAGCCGAACACTGAAGCTTTCTTT. As protein: CASSQIGQPNTEAFF.

The chain combines TRBV7-9 with TRBJ2-1; the D is unclear. Looked up from germline, CDR1 is SEHNR and CDR2 is FQNEAQ (reference sequence). V dropped 5 bases and J dropped 1 base, with 12 bases sitting between them. The CDR3 is 15 amino acids. The CDR3 nucleotides are TGTGCCAGCAGCCCTCGGTCGATTTCCTACAATGAGCAGTTCTTC. Residues: CASSPRSISYNEQFF.